This TCR beta chain was retrieved from a study of blood T cell repertoires in COVID-19. This clone was detected a few times. CDR1 and CDR2 from the germline V gene are SGHTA and FQGNSA. CDR3 size: 16 residues. Losses at the gene ends were 5 bases for V and 4 bases for J; bases not matched to a gene: 10. In the source study's methods: Amplification of reference gene primers was used by the study to estimate nucleated cell counts. TCRdb's copy holds only in-frame clones and misses some; the assay was immunoSEQ multiplex PCR. The V and J calls and the clone size are those of that table, but D and trimming were determined from the DNA. This table holds some 150,000 clones, about 79% found once. Those who participated ranged in age from roughly 18 to 89 years and resided in approximately 23 US areas. Either two negative PCRs, clearance, or symptom resolution qualified Cohort 3 donors as recovered.

The TCR sequence derives from a man between 45 and 60 years old who had recovered from COVID-19. Material for sequencing was PBMCs or T cells enriched from blood (not recorded which). The genes are TRBV7-2 and TRBJ2-3; the match to TRBD2 covers 9 bases. CDR3 residues: CASSLRAGGDADTQYF. CDR3 sequence (DNA): TGTGCCAGCAGCCTAAGAGCGGGGGGCGACGCAGATACGCAGTATTTT.